Listed below are T cell receptor beta chains from one sample, sequenced in a study of blood T cell repertoires in COVID-19. Profiled with immunoSEQ multiplex PCR; TCRdb holds only in-frame clones, not every one. The sample includes about 250,000 clones, approximately 83% of them seen just once. The sequenced sample was peripheral blood. These TCRs come from a man older than 75 with acute or convalescent COVID-19. Each CDR3 is given with its conserved first and last residue. Rows give clone size only sometimes, using once, few, many, or a class for an expanded clone.

size: NA
length: 14
J: TRBJ2-1
V: TRBV18
CDR3: CASSPRDSSHEQFF

size: NA
length: 13
J: TRBJ1-2
V: TRBV3-1/TRBV3-2
CDR3: CASSLREDYGYTF

size: NA
length: 16
J: TRBJ2-4
V: TRBV27
CDR3: CASSDPGQGIKNIQYF

size: NA
length: 13
J: TRBJ2-5
V: TRBV2
CDR3: CASRPGQVRTQYF

size: NA
length: 14
J: TRBJ2-7
V: TRBV3-1/TRBV3-2
CDR3: CASSQGGLSYEQYF

size: NA
length: 15
J: TRBJ1-1
V: TRBV7-3
CDR3: CASSLTGQHNTEAFF

size: NA
length: 14
J: TRBJ1-3
V: TRBV3-1/TRBV3-2
CDR3: CASTLTGPGNTIYF

size: NA
length: 14
J: TRBJ2-5
V: TRBV5-1
CDR3: CASSLVAAQETQYF

size: NA
length: 14
J: TRBJ1-2
V: TRBV29-1
CDR3: CSILPGTGNYGYTF

size: NA
length: 14
J: TRBJ2-7
V: TRBV7-8
CDR3: CASSPHRRTYEQYF

size: NA
length: 15
J: TRBJ2-2
V: TRBV5-4
CDR3: CASSPTSGRTGELFF

size: once
length: 17
J: TRBJ2-7
V: TRBV5-1
CDR3: CASSLAQGQGGLGEQYF

size: once
length: 13
J: TRBJ2-7
V: TRBV6-6
CDR3: CASSRQGLYEQYF

size: NA
length: 15
J: TRBJ1-5
V: TRBV2
CDR3: CASTRSGAGRQPQHF

size: NA
length: 16
J: TRBJ2-2
V: TRBV19
CDR3: CASHTPGQGLYGELFF

size: few
length: 16
J: TRBJ2-7
V: TRBV5-1
CDR3: CASSPNRAGGVHEQYF

size: NA
length: 15
J: TRBJ2-2
V: TRBV28
CDR3: CASSLGGSNTGELFF

size: once
length: 16
J: TRBJ2-2
V: TRBV7-9
CDR3: CASSSYRGLDTGELFF

size: once
length: 15
J: TRBJ1-1
V: TRBV18
CDR3: CASSPVQGLNTEAFF

size: NA
length: 14
J: TRBJ1-2
V: TRBV28
CDR3: CASSPSAGLRGYTF

size: NA
length: 17
J: TRBJ1-1
V: TRBV19
CDR3: CASSMGGQGARNTEAFF

size: few
length: 15
J: TRBJ2-5
V: TRBV5-6
CDR3: CASSLLGGVQETQYF

size: NA
length: 13
J: TRBJ1-2
V: TRBV10-3
CDR3: CAITGLPEGGYTF

size: NA
length: 16
J: TRBJ2-7
V: TRBV6-6
CDR3: CASSTPGQGSFYEQYF

size: NA
length: 15
J: TRBJ2-3
V: TRBV5-1
CDR3: CASSSGTASTDTQYF

size: NA
length: 13
J: TRBJ1-5
V: TRBV10-3
CDR3: CAIKSDRGNPQHF

size: once
length: 13
J: TRBJ1-2
V: TRBV6-1
CDR3: CASSEVDFYGYTF

size: NA
length: 14
J: TRBJ2-7
V: TRBV2
CDR3: CASSSGQAPYEQYF

size: NA
length: 15
J: TRBJ2-7
V: TRBV19
CDR3: CASSVGTAKTYEQYF

size: NA
length: 20
J: TRBJ2-7
V: TRBV15
CDR3: CATSRDHGDRGMVLAYEQYF

size: NA
length: 13
J: TRBJ1-3
V: TRBV19
CDR3: CASSMNRGNTIYF

size: few
length: 15
J: TRBJ1-1
V: TRBV2
CDR3: CASRIQGRMNTEAFF

size: NA
length: 15
J: TRBJ2-1
V: TRBV7-6
CDR3: CASSSDRGYYNEQFF

size: NA
length: 15
J: TRBJ2-7
V: TRBV28
CDR3: CASSLRGFRSYEQYF

size: NA
length: 14
J: TRBJ2-1
V: TRBV28
CDR3: CASSVAVPYNEQFF

size: once
length: 13
J: TRBJ1-3
V: TRBV28
CDR3: CASSPLRGDTIYF